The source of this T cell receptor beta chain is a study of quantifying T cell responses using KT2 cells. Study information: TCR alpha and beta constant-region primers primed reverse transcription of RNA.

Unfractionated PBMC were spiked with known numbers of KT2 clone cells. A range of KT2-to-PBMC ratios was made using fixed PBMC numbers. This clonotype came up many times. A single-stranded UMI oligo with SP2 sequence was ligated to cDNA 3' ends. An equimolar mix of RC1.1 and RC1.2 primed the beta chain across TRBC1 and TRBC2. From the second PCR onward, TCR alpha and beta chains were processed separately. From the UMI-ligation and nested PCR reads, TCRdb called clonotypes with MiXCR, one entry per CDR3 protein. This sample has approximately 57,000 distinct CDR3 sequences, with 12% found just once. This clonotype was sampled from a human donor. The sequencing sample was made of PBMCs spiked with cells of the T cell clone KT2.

CDR3 in amino acids: CASSLAIGADYNEQFF. The CDR3 nucleotides read TGCGCCAGCAGCTTGGCCATAGGAGCAGACTACAATGAGCAGTTCTTC. The V gene is TRBV5-1, the J gene TRBJ2-1; D unclear. The V gene lost 0 bases and the J gene lost 3 bases, with 13 bases spanning the gap. This CDR3 spans 16 amino acids. Germline CDR1 is SGHRS and CDR2 is YFSETQ.